These 23 T cell receptor beta chains share one sample of origin, sequenced in a study of T cell repertoires and leukemia-associated antigens (dated by TCRdb to the late 2010s). Library preparation used 5' RACE. The sample was run on an Illumina MiSeq. TCRdb applied fastp at Q25 and MiXCR to the public reads, then kept only in-frame beta chains. Each entry merges the rows of one CDR3 protein and shows their most common DNA and genes. The sample table holds some 11,000 distinct CDR3 sequences, of which about 38% were seen once. The ten largest clones take up 30% to 40% of the sample. No antigens are known for them. The sample comprised CD3+ T cells sorted from blood and cultured. These receptors all come from a female donor in good health.

The chain combines TRBV7-4 with TRBJ1-2; D is unclear. This CDR3 is 15 amino acids long. Looked up from germline, CDR1 is SGHVT and CDR2 is SQSDAQ. Trimming cost V 3 bases and J 7 bases, with 18 bases left between them. The DNA of the CDR3 is TGTGCCAGCAGCTTGAGGGTTAGGTCTGACGGTGGCTACACCTTC. Residues: CASSLRVRSDGGYTF.

The V gene is TRBV20-1, the J gene TRBJ1-1; D is possibly TRBD1 (6 bases). There are 12 residues in the CDR3. CDR1 and CDR2 (germline): DFQATT, SNEGSKA (reference sequence). The DNA for the CDR3 is TGCAGGGCATTGGGGGGCGACACTGAAGCTTTCTTT. It yields the protein CRALGGDTEAFF.

This clonotype showed up many times. A much larger clone is a single base away; this may be a read error. The chain combines TRBV5-5 with TRBJ2-5; D may be TRBD2 (5 bases). The length of the CDR3 is 13 residues. Germline V gene lookup returns CDR1 SGHKS and CDR2 YYEKEE (reference sequence). CDR3 coding DNA: TGTGTCAGCAGCTCTCGGGATACGGAGACCCAGTACTTC. Its protein product is CVSSSRDTETQYF.

This chain uses TRBV6-5 with TRBJ2-2; no clear D. V lost 6 bases and J lost 8, with 13 bases in between. The CDR3 is 13 amino acids. Germline V gene data show CDR1 as MNHEY and CDR2 as SVGAGI. The CDR3 region is CASRAYLAGELFF. The CDR3 bases are TGTGCCAGCAGAGCATACCTTGCTGGGGAGCTGTTTTTT.

To note about this clonotype: One end of the junction does not line up with germline, which may come from a read error. The chain couples TRBV5-4 to TRBJ1-6, with a weak D call TRBD1 (5 bases). The CDR3 extends over 18 amino acids. The germline gives CDR1 SGHNT, CDR2 YYREEE (reference sequence). The CDR3 spells CASNLEPGRNSYNSPLHF. The CDR3 bases are TGTGCCAGCAACTTGGAACCGGGACGGAACTCCTATAATTCACCCCTCCACTTC.

This clonotype was recorded once. At one boundary the junction diverges from the germline segment, which might be a read error. The chain carries TRBV24-1 and TRBJ2-1; the match to TRBD2 covers 10 bases. The CDR3 spans 15 residues. Germline V CDR1 and CDR2: KGHDR, SFDVKD. The CDR3 bases are TGTGCCACCAGTGTCTCTAGCGGGAGAGGCAATGGGCAGTTCTTC. Translating it yields CATSVSSGRGNGQFF.

This clonotype was counted many times. This chain connects TRBV11-2 to TRBJ2-3; 9 nucleotides align to TRBD2. Germline CDR1 and CDR2: SGHAT and FQNNGV. The CDR3 is 17 residues long. J was trimmed by 5 bases and V by 4 bases; bases with no gene match: 13. The CDR3 sequence: CASSSLGAAGGQDTQYF. The CDR3 coding sequence is TGTGCCAGCAGCTCCCTCGGGGCAGCGGGAGGCCAAGATACGCAGTATTTT.

The rearrangement uses TRBV15 and TRBJ2-1, with D unresolved. This CDR3 has 13 amino acids. The germline CDR1 and CDR2 sequences are LNHNV and YYDKDF (reference sequence). With 0 bases removed from V and 7 bases from J, the gap between germline ends came to 7 bases. The CDR3 spells CATSRDPLNEQFF. In DNA, the CDR3 is TGTGCCACCAGCAGAGATCCCCTGAATGAGCAGTTCTTC.

The chain carries TRBV10-3 and TRBJ2-7; 7 bases agree with TRBD1. Germline V gene data show CDR1 as ENHRY and CDR2 as SYGVKD. The trim removed 0 bases at V and 2 bases at J, leaving 4 bases unmatched. The CDR3 has 15 residues. The CDR3 sequence is CAISESGDRPYEQYF. The CDR3 nucleotides read TGTGCCATCAGTGAGTCAGGGGACAGACCCTACGAGCAGTACTTC.

This sequence joins TRBV10-3 and TRBJ1-2, with D possibly matching TRBD1 (5 bases). The CDR3 is made up of 15 amino acids. Germline V gene data show CDR1 as ENHRY and CDR2 as SYGVKD. Trimming stripped 2 bases from V and 8 bases from J, with 18 bases between. The CDR3 loop reads CAISEKLQGQGGYTF. In DNA, the CDR3 is TGTGCCATCAGTGAGAAGTTGCAGGGCCAGGGAGGCTACACCTTC.

Points on this clonotype: The junction shows a germline mismatch at one end, possibly a read error. V gene TRBV6-2 or TRBV6-3 combines with J gene TRBJ1-1; 8 nucleotides agree with TRBD1. This CDR3 has 14 residues. Germline V gene sequence: CDR1 MNHEY, CDR2 SVGEGT. The CDR3 DNA reads as TGTGCCAGCAGTCCCCAGGGGGCGAACGCTGAAGCTCTCTTT. This encodes CASSPQGANAEALF.

The rearrangement links TRBV14 to TRBJ2-7; 7 nucleotides agree with TRBD2. The V gene end was trimmed by 8 bases and the J gene end by 0 bases; junction bases not matched to a gene: 1. This CDR3 is built from 12 residues. Germline values: CDR1 SGHDN, CDR2 FVKESK. DNA of the CDR3: TGTGCCAGCGGGAGGGTCTCCTACGAGCAGTACTTC. It specifies CASGRVSYEQYF.

The chain links TRBV7-6 to TRBJ2-4, with D unresolved. Between the trimmed V and J ends, which lost 6 bases and 0 bases, there was a span of 12 bases. The germline V gene encodes CDR1 SGHVS and CDR2 FNYEAQ. The CDR3 spans 15 residues. CDR3 in amino acids: CASSLGPVAKNIQYF. CDR3 nucleotide sequence: TGTGCCAGCAGTCTAGGGCCGGTAGCCAAAAACATTCAGTACTTC.

This chain links TRBV6-1 with TRBJ2-1; 7 nucleotides line up with TRBD2. Trimming removed 5 bases from V and 2 bases from J; junction bases left unmatched: 3. The CDR3 runs to 14 residues. The V gene's germline CDR1 is MNHNS and CDR2 SASEGT. CDR3 amino acids: CASSQRGTYNEQFF. DNA for the CDR3: TGTGCCAGCAGTCAGCGGGGAACCTACAATGAGCAGTTCTTC.

This clonotype is labeled medium-sized (0.01 to 0.1%). The V call is TRBV12-3 or TRBV12-4, the J call TRBJ2-6, with 7 bases aligning to TRBD2. The CDR3 loop spans 17 amino acids. The ends lost 2 bases at V and 0 bases at J; junction bases unmatched: 4. The CDR3 sequence is CASSLRGSISGANVLTF. The CDR3 DNA reads TGTGCCAGCAGTTTACGCGGGAGTATCTCTGGGGCCAACGTCCTGACTTTC.

This chain joins TRBV4-2 and TRBJ2-1; 9 bases agree with TRBD2. Looked up from germline, CDR1 is LGHNA and CDR2 is YNFKEQ. This CDR3 has 16 residues. Unmatched junction bases numbered 7, after V lost 0 bases and J lost 7 bases. The CDR3 region is CASSQDGGSGSNEQFF. In nucleotides, the CDR3 is TGTGCCAGCAGCCAAGATGGAGGTAGCGGGAGTAATGAGCAGTTCTTC.

In its sample, this clonotype ranks as medium-sized. V usage is TRBV4-1 and J usage is TRBJ1-1, with no clear D. Germline-derived CDR1 and CDR2 are MGHRA and YSYEKL. The CDR3 is 14 residues long. Deletions cut 0 bases from V and 1 base from J, with 6 bases between. CDR3 nucleotide sequence: TGCGCCAGCAGCCAAGATCGGGGGAACACTGAAGCTTTCTTT. Translation: CASSQDRGNTEAFF.

Notes on this clonotype: At one end, the junction sequence differs from germline, possibly due to a read error. The chain employs TRBV5-3 and TRBJ2-1; TRBD2 aligns across 8 bases. TRBV5-3 is an ORF, with its function uncertain. This CDR3 has 15 residues. CDR3 sequence reads: CPRSGGLAEAHEQFF. DNA for the CDR3: TGTCCCAGAAGCGGGGGTCTAGCGGAGGCCCATGAGCAGTTCTTC.

The chain carries TRBV5-1 and TRBJ1-1; 7 nucleotides agree with TRBD1. V dropped 5 bases and J dropped 1; count of bases not matched to a gene: 5. This CDR3 has 14 amino acids. Looked up from germline, CDR1 is SGHRS and CDR2 is YFSETQ. CDR3: CASRGDRANTEAFF. The DNA for the CDR3 is TGCGCCAGCAGAGGAGACAGGGCGAACACTGAAGCTTTCTTT. The full variable domain, completed using reference TRBV5-1 and TRBJ1-1, is KAGVTQTPRYLIKTRGQQVTLSCSPISGHRSVSWYQQTPGQGLQFLFEYFSETQRNKGNFPGRFSGRQFSNSRSEMNVSTLELGDSALYLCASRGDRANTEAFFGQGTRLTVV.

This clonotype counts as medium-sized (0.01 to 0.1%). The chain employs TRBV6-6 and TRBJ2-2; TRBD2 matches 10 bases. Germline V gene sequence: CDR1 MNHNY, CDR2 SVGAGI (reference sequence). With 2 bases clipped from V and 5 bases from J, the junction kept 11 bases outside the gene matches. The CDR3 contains 18 residues. CDR3 in DNA: TGTGCCAGCAGTTACGGGAGACTAGCGGGTCCGGTTACCGGGGAGCTGTTTTTT. Translation gives CASSYGRLAGPVTGELFF.

This clonotype has at least ten counts. J is TRBJ2-1 and V is TRBV7-2, with D unresolved. Germline assignment: CDR1 SGHTA and CDR2 FQGNSA. The ends were cut back, 1 base at V and 10 bases at J, with 5 bases in the middle. The CDR3 runs to 11 residues. CDR3 DNA: TGTGCCAGCAGCTTAGGATGGGAGCAGTTCTTC. Translated: CASSLGWEQFF.

V is TRBV6-1 and J is TRBJ1-2; D is unresolved. V lost 7 bases, J lost 2 bases, and 11 bases lay in between. The V gene's germline CDR1 is MNHNS and CDR2 SASEGT. The CDR3 has 13 amino acids. For the CDR3, the DNA is TGTGCCAGCATGGTCAGAGAAAACTATGGCTACACCTTC. Translated: CASMVRENYGYTF.

The chain recombines TRBV2 with TRBJ2-1; TRBD2 aligns across 8 bases. Per the germline V gene, CDR1 is SNHLY and CDR2 is FYNNEI. The CDR3 contains 15 residues. V was pared by 3 bases and J by 8 bases, with 9 bases of the junction left unmatched. The CDR3 nucleotides read TGTGCCAGCAGTGACGGGACTAGATTAGTCGATGAGCAGTTCTTC. It specifies CASSDGTRLVDEQFF.